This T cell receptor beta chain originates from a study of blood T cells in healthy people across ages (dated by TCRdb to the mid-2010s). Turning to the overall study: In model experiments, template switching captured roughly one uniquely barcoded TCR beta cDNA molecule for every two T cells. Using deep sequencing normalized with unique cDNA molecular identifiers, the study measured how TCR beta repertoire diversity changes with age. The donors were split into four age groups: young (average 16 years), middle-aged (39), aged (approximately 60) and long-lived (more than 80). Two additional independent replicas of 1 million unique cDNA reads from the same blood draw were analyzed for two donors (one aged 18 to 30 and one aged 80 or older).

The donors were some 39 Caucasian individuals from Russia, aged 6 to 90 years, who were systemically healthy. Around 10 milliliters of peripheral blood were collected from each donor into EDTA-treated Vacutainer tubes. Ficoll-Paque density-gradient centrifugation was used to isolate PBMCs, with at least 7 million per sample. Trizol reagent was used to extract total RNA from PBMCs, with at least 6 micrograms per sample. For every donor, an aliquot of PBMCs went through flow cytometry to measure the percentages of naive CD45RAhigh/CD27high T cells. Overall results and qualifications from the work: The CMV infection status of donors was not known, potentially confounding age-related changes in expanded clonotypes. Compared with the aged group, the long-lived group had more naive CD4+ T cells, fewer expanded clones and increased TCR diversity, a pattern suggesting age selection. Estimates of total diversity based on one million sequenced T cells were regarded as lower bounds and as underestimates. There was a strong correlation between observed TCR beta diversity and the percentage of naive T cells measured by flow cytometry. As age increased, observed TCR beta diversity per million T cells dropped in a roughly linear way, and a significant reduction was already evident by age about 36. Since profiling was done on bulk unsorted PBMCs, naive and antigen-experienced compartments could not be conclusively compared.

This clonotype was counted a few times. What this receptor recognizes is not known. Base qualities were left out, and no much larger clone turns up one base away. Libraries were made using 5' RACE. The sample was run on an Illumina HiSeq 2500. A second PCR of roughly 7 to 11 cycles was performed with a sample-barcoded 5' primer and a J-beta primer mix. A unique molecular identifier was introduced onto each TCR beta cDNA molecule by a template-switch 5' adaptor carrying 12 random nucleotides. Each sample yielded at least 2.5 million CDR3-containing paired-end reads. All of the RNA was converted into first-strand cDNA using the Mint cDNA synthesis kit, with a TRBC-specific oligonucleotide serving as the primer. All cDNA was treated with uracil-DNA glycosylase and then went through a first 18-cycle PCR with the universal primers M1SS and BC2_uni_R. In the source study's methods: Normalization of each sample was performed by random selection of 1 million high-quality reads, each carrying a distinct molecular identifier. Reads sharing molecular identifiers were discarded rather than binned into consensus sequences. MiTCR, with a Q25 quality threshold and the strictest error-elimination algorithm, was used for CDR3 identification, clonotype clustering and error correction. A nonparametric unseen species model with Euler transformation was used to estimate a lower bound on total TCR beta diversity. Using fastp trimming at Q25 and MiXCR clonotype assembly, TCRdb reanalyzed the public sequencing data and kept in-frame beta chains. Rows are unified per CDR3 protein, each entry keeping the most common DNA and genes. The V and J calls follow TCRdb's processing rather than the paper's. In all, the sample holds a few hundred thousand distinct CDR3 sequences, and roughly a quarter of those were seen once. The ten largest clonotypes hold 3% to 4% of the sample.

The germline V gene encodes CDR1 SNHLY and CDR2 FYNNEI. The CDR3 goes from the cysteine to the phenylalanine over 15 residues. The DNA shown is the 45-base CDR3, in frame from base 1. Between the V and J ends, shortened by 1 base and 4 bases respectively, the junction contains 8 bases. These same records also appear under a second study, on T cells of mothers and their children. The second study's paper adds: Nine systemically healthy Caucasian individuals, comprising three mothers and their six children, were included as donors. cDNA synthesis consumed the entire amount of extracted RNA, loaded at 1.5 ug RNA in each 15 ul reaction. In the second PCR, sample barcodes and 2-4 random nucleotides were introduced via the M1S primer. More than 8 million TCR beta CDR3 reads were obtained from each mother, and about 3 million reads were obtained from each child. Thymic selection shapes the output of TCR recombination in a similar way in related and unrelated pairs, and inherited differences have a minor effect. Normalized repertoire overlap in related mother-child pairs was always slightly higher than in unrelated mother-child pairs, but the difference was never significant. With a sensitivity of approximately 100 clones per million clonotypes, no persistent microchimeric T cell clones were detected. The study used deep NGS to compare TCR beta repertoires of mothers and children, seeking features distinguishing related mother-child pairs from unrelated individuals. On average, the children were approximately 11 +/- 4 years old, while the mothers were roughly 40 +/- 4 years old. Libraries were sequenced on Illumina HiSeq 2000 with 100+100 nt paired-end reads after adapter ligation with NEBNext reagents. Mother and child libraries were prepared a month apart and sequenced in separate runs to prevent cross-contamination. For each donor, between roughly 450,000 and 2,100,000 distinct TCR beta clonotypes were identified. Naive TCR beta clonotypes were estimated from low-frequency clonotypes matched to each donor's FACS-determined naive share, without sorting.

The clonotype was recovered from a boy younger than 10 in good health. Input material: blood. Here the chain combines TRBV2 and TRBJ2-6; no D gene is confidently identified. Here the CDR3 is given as CASSEVGAGANVLTF. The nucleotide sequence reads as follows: TGTGCCAGCAGTGAAGTCGGAGCGGGGGCCAACGTCCTGACTTTC.